This T cell receptor beta chain was sequenced in a study of shared clonotypes between healthy human individuals. Once extracted for a subset, genomic DNA was divided evenly among several immunoSEQ plates. Sequencing was performed with immunoSEQ multiplex PCR; in TCRdb, only in-frame clones are kept and a portion is missing. The repertoire holds over 400,000 clones, with approximately 94% as singletons. To note about this clone: The antigen is undetermined.

This CDR3 has 15 amino acids. V was pared by 3 bases and J by 2 bases, with 6 bases of the junction left unmatched. Germline V gene lookup returns CDR1 MNHNY and CDR2 SVGAGI (reference sequence). Study-level results: Clonotypes which were not shared had lower generation probabilities than clonotypes that all four donors shared. Larger estimated richness was generally seen in naive subsets than in memory subsets.

This sequence was found in a woman aged 30 to 39 in good health. Sequencing was done on a sample of naive CD4+ T cells sorted from blood. Subset of the sample: CD45RA+ positively selected. The chain joins TRBV6-6 to TRBJ2-7; 8 bases are a match to TRBD1. As DNA, the CDR3 is TGTGCCAGCAGTTATTCGCAGGGGGCCCCCTACGAGCAGTACTTC. Its protein is CASSYSQGAPYEQYF.